These 11 T cell receptor beta chains were all obtained from the same sample, sequenced in a study of shared clonotypes between healthy human individuals. Data came from immunoSEQ multiplex PCR; TCRdb stores just in-frame clones and leaves some out. This table has about 2.5 million clones, about nine tenths appearing once. Specimen: naive CD4+ T cells from PBMCs. Subset described: CD45RA+ positively selected. Source of these receptors: a man aged 18 to 35 in good health. Some clones in this sample may be carry-over from other donors' samples.

Remarks on this clone: At the DNA level, this CDR3 is encoded by other sequences in the same sample as well. The CDR3 loop reads CAISEGGGDQPQHF. As DNA, the CDR3 is TGTGCCATCAGTGAGGGAGGAGGGGATCAGCCCCAGCATTTT. The chain is built from TRBV10-3 and TRBJ1-5; TRBD1 might be the D (5 bases). Deletions cut 2 bases from V and 5 bases from J, with 10 bases between. Per germline, CDR1 ENHRY and CDR2 SYGVKD. The CDR3 is 14 residues long.

The chain links TRBV6-6 to TRBJ2-7; D not certain. Trimming took 0 bases from V and 3 from J, leaving 12 bases between them. CDR1 and CDR2 from the germline V gene are MNHNY and SVGAGI (reference sequence). The CDR3 totals 15 residues. CDR3 nucleotides: TGTGCCAGCAGTTACTCGAAAGGGCAGTTCTACGAGCAGTACTTC. Translation: CASSYSKGQFYEQYF.

This rearrangement joins TRBV27 to TRBJ2-7, with 8 nucleotides matching TRBD2. This CDR3 is 14 amino acids long. V was clipped by 4 bases and J by 5 bases; unmatched bases: 7. Looked up from germline, CDR1 is MNHEY and CDR2 is SMNVEV (reference sequence). As DNA, the CDR3 is TGTGCCAGCAGTTCCAGAGCGGGAGTAAACGAGCAGTACTTC. Protein product: CASSSRAGVNEQYF.

This clone was seen only a few times. The CDR3 nucleotides read TGTGCCTGGAACAACTTTGGACAGGGGGATGGCTACACCTTC. Translating it yields CAWNNFGQGDGYTF. The rearrangement joins TRBV30 to TRBJ1-2; 10 positions agree with TRBD1. V dropped 4 bases and J dropped 6; count of bases not matched to a gene: 8. CDR3 length: 14 residues. Germline CDR1 and CDR2: GTSNPN and SVGIG (reference sequence).

The V and J genes are TRBV11-3 and TRBJ2-3, with 7 bases fitting TRBD1. This CDR3 is 16 amino acids long. V shed 1 base and J 7 bases; nucleotides not matched to a gene: 11. Germline CDR1 and CDR2: SGHNT and YENEEA. The CDR3 reads CASSLGTGGPLNTQYF. CDR3 coding DNA: TGTGCCAGCAGCTTAGGGACAGGCGGCCCTCTCAATACGCAGTATTTT.

The rearrangement joins TRBV5-1 to TRBJ1-2, with 7 bases aligning to TRBD1. The CDR3 loop spans 17 amino acids. J lost 3 bases, V lost 0 bases, and 11 bases had no gene match. Germline CDR1 and CDR2: SGHRS and YFSETQ. CDR3 bases: TGCGCCAGCAGCTTGGCCGAACCAGGGGGAACGGACTATGGCTACACCTTC. It yields the protein CASSLAEPGGTDYGYTF.

This sequence joins TRBV5-1 and TRBJ1-1; possible D gene TRBD1, 6 bases. There are 15 residues in the CDR3. Germline assignment: CDR1 SGHRS and CDR2 YFSETQ. V was shortened by 5 bases and J by 0 bases, with 14 bases between the two germline ends. The CDR3 here is CASRINGGLNTEAFF. The DNA of the CDR3 is TGCGCCAGCAGAATTAACGGGGGGCTGAACACTGAAGCTTTCTTT.

The V gene is TRBV5-1, the J gene TRBJ1-1; D remains ambiguous. Germline CDR1 SGHRS, CDR2 YFSETQ. The CDR3 runs to 13 residues. V was shortened by 4 bases and J by 9 bases, with 16 bases between the two germline ends. The CDR3 region is CASSDNPGPQAFF. The CDR3 DNA sequence: TGCGCCAGCAGCGATAATCCGGGTCCACAAGCTTTCTTT. Full variable domain (outside the CDR3, taken from reference TRBV5-1 and TRBJ1-1): KAGVTQTPRYLIKTRGQQVTLSCSPISGHRSVSWYQQTPGQGLQFLFEYFSETQRNKGNFPGRFSGRQFSNSRSEMNVSTLELGDSALYLCASSDNPGPQAFFGQGTRLTVV.

This clone appeared a single time. The rearrangement links TRBV6-5 to TRBJ2-2; D remains unclear. Trimming took off 3 bases at V and 5 bases at J, with 10 bases between the two ends. The CDR3 runs to 14 residues. Germline V gene data show CDR1 as MNHEY and CDR2 as SVGAGI. This CDR3 is CASSYSGATGELFF. DNA for the CDR3: TGTGCCAGCAGTTATTCAGGTGCGACCGGGGAGCTGTTTTTT.

V is TRBV6-6 and J is TRBJ1-1, with TRBD1 as a possible D gene (5 bases). V lost 4 bases and J lost 8, with 14 bases in between. The CDR3 runs to 13 residues. Germline V lookup: CDR1 MNHNY, CDR2 SVGAGI (reference sequence). The CDR3 loop reads CASSWDSYREAFF. Here the CDR3 DNA reads TGTGCCAGCAGTTGGGACTCTTACAGAGAAGCTTTCTTT.

Regarding this clone: This specimen includes other DNA sequences encoding the same CDR3. The chain recombines TRBV2 with TRBJ2-3; the D gene is possibly TRBD1 (7 bases). The CDR3 consists of 14 residues. V gave up 4 bases and J gave up 4 bases, with 12 bases separating them. CDR1 is SNHLY and CDR2 is FYNNEI in the germline V gene. The CDR3 coding sequence is TGTGCCAGCAGTGGACAGGGAGGTGCAGATACGCAGTATTTT. This codes for CASSGQGGADTQYF.